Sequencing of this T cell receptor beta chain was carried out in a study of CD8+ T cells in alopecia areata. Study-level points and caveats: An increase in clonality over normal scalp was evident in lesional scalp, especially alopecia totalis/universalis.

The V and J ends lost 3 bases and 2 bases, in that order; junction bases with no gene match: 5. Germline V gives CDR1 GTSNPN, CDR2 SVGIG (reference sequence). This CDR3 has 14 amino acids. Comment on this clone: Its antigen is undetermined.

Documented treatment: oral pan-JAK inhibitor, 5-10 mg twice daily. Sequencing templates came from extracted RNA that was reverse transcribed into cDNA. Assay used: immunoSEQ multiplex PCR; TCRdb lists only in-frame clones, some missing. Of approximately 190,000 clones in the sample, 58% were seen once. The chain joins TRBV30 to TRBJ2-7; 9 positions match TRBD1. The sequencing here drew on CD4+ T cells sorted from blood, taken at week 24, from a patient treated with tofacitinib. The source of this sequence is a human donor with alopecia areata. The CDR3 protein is CAWRAGTGTYEQYF. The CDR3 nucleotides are TGTGCCTGGAGGGCCGGGACAGGGACCTACGAGCAGTACTTC.